This T cell receptor (beta chain) was obtained from a study of HIV-infected children after antiretroviral therapy interruption. Whole-study context: Four children interrupted treatment; four stayed on continuous treatment. Whole-study findings and limits: The Gini coefficient of naive CD4+ repertoires rose, returning to baseline by 3 years.

V lost 2 bases, J lost 1 base, and 6 bases lay in between. From germline, CDR1 is SGDLS and CDR2 YYNGEE. The CDR3 totals 13 residues. Unique molecular identifiers were included in an RNA-based 3' RACE TCR library. TCRdb ran MiXCR on the 3' RACE reads and lists one entry per CDR3 protein. The sample holds some 51,000 distinct CDR3 sequences, 4.3% seen once. Regarding treatment: PENTA 11 planned treatment interruption arm or continuous ART arm. At least 24 weeks of at least three-drug ART, in children 2 to 15 years. The table lists this clonotype with many counts. Its antigen is as yet unknown. The input for sequencing was CD45RA+ CD4+ T cells from PBMCs, pooled from several time points, taken from a donor given antiretroviral therapy, either interrupted or continuous. Subset reported: naive CD4+ CD45RA+ CD45RO- T cells. The chain has TRBV9 and TRBJ1-1; D gene unclear. This sequence originates from a pool of human donors with HIV. The CDR3 DNA reads as TGTGCCAGCAGCGTCCAGCGGAACACTGAAGCTTTCTTT. This translates into CASSVQRNTEAFF.